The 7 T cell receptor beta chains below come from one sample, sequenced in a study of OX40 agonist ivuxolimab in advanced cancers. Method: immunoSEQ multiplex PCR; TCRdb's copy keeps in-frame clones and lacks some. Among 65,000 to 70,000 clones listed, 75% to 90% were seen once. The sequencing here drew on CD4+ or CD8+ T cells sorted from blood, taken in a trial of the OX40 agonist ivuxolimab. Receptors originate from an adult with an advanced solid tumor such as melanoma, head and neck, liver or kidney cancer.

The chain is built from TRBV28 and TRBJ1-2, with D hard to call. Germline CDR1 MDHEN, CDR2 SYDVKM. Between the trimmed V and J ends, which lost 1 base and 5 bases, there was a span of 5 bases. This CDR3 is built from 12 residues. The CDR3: CASSLSFYGYTF. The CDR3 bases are TGTGCCAGCAGTTTATCGTTTTATGGCTACACCTTC.

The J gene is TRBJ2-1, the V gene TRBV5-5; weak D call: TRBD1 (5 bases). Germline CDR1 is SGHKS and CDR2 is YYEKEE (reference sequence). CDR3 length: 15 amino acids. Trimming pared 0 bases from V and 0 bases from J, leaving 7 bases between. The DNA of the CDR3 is TGTGCCAGCAGCTTGGGGGGCAACTCCTACAATGAGCAGTTCTTC. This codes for CASSLGGNSYNEQFF.

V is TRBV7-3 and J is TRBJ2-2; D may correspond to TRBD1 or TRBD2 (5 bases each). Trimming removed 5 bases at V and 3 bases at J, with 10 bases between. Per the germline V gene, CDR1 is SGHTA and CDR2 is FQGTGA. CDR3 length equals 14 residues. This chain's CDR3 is CASSRDRHTGELFF. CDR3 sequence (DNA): TGTGCCAGCAGCCGGGACCGACACACCGGGGAGCTGTTTTTT.

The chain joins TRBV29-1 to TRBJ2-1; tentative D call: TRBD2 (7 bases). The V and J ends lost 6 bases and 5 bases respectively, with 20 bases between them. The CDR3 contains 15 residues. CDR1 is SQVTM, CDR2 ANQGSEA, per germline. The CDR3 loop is CSVADGGRGNNEQFF. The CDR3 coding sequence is TGCAGCGTCGCCGACGGGGGGAGGGGGAACAATGAGCAGTTCTTC.

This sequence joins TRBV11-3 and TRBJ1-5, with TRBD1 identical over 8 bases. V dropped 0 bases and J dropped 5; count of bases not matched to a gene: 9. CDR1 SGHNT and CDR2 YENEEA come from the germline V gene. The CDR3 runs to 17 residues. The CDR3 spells CASSLDPGQGADQPQHF. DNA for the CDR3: TGTGCCAGCAGCTTAGACCCCGGGCAGGGGGCGGATCAGCCCCAGCATTTT.

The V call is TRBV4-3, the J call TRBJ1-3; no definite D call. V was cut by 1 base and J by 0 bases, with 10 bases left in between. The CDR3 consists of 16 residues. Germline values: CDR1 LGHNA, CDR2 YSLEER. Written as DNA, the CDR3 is TGCGCCAGCAGCCAAGGTGTTGGGTCCTCTGGAAACACCATATATTTT. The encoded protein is CASSQGVGSSGNTIYF.

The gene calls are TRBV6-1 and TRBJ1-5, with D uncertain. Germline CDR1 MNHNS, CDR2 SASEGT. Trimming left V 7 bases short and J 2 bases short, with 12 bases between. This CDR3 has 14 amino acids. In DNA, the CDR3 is TGTGCCAGCAAGACCGGGAGCGGCAATCAGCCCCAGCATTTT. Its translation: CASKTGSGNQPQHF.